This TCR beta chain appears in the sequencing data of a study of T cell repertoires in cytomegalovirus infection. This clonotype has ten or more counts. The antigen is undetermined. Study-wide results and limits: Cumulative public TCR beta family frequency identified carriers of CMV plus the relevant HLA.

The CDR3 is 14 residues long. V was clipped by 6 bases and J by 6 bases, with 15 bases between them. One entry per CDR3 protein results from TCRdb running MiXCR on the reads. Altogether 200,000 or so distinct CDR3 sequences are present, approximately 20% being singletons, with the ten largest covering roughly 2.9%. The chain has TRBV12-3 or TRBV12-4 and TRBJ1-5; D possibly corresponds to TRBD1 (6 bases). The sequence came from a human donor in good health (CMV status not recorded). Some clones in this sample may be carry-over from other donors' samples. Input material: PBMCs. Here the CDR3 DNA reads TGTGCCAGCAGCCCTTCCGGGGGCGGTCAGCCCCAGCATTTT. Its protein product is CASSPSGGGQPQHF.